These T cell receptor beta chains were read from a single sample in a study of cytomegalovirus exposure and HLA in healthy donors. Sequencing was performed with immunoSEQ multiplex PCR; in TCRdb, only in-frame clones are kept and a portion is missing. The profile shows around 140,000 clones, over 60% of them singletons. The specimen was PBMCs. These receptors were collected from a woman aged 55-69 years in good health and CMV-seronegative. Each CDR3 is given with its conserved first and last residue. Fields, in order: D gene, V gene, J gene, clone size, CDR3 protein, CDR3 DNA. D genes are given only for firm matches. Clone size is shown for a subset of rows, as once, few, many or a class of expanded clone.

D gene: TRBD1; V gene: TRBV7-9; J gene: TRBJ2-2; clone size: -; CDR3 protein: CASSLDRGQGTTGELFF; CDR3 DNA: TGTGCCAGCAGCTTAGACAGGGGACAGGGAACCACCGGGGAGCTGTTTTTT
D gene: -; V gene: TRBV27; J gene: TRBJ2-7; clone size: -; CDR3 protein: CASSFGFSYEQYF; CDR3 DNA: TGTGCCAGCAGTTTCGGGTTCTCCTACGAGCAGTACTTC
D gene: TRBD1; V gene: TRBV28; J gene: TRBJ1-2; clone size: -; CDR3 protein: CASSLGQGDGYTF; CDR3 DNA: TGTGCCAGCAGTTTGGGACAGGGTGATGGCTACACCTTC
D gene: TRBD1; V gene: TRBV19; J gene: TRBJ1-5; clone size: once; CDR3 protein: CASSRQGALNQPQHF; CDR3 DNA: TGTGCCAGTAGCCGACAGGGGGCCCTCAATCAGCCCCAGCATTTT
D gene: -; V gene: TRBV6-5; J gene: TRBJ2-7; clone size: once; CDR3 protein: CASSYNRVAYEQYF; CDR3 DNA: TGTGCCAGCAGTTATAACAGGGTCGCCTACGAGCAGTACTTC
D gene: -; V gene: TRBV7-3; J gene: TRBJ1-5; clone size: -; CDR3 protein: CASSLKRTVFGGYSNQPQHF; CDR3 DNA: TGTGCCAGCAGCTTAAAAAGGACAGTTTTCGGTGGATATAGCAATCAGCCCCAGCATTTT
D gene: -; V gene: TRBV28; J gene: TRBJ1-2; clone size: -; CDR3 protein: CASGGRNYGYTF; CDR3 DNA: TGTGCCAGCGGTGGCAGAAACTATGGCTACACCTTC
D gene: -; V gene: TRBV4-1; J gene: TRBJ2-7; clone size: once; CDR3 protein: CASSPSGNEQYF; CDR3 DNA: TGCGCCAGCAGCCCCTCAGGGAACGAGCAGTACTTC
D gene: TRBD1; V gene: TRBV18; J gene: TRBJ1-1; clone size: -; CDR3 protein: CASSPLGQANTEAFF; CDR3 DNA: TGTGCCAGCTCACCGTTGGGACAGGCGAACACTGAAGCTTTCTTT
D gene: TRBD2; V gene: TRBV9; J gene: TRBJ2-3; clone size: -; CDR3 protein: CASSVGRAGGSASTDTQYF; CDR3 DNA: TGTGCCAGCAGCGTAGGGCGGGCGGGGGGGTCAGCTAGCACAGATACGCAGTATTTT
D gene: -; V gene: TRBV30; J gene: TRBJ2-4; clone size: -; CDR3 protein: CAWTVSRSKNIQYF; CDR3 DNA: TGTGCCTGGACTGTATCCAGGTCCAAAAACATTCAGTACTTC
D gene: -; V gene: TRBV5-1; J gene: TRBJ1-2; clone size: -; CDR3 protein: CASSFGGAYGYTF; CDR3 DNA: TGCGCCAGCAGCTTCGGGGGGGCCTATGGCTACACCTTC
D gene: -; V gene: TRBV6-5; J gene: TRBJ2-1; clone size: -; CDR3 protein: CASSAPGYNEQFF; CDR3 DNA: TGTGCCAGCAGTGCCCCAGGATACAATGAGCAGTTCTTC
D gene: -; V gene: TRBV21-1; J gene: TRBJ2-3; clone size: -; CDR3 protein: CADCVGQEWVPSTDTQYF; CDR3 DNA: TGTGCCGACTGCGTGGGACAGGAATGGGTCCCTAGCACAGATACGCAGTATTTT
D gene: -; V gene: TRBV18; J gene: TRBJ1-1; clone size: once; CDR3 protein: CASSPGGYNTEAFF; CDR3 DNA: TGTGCCAGCTCACCAGGGGGCTATAACACTGAAGCTTTCTTT
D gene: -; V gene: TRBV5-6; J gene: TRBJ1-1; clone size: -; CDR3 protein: CASRLQMKTEAFF; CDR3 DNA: TGTGCCAGCAGGTTACAAATGAAGACTGAAGCTTTCTTT
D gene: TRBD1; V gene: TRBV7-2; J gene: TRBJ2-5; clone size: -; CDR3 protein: CASSQDRVTQETQYF; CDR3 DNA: TGTGCCAGCAGCCAAGACAGGGTGACTCAAGAGACCCAGTACTTC
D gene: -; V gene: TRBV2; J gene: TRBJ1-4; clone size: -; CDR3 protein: CASTSDSLTTNEKLFF; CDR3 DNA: TGTGCCAGCACCTCGGACAGCCTGACAACTAATGAAAAACTGTTTTTT
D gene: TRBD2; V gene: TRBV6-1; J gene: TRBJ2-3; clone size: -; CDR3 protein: CASSGLADSTDTQYF; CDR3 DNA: TGTGCCAGCTCGGGACTAGCGGATAGCACAGATACGCAGTATTTT
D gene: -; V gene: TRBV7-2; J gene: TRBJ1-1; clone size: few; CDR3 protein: CASSKPRLSTEAFF; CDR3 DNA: TGTGCCAGCAGTAAGCCCAGGCTCTCTACTGAAGCTTTCTTT